This TCR beta chain was sequenced during a study of blood T cell repertoires in COVID-19. This CDR3 is built from 15 residues. The V gene end was trimmed by 0 bases and the J gene end by 1 base; junction bases not matched to a gene: 3. Germline CDR1 SGHRS, CDR2 YFSETQ. Individuals aged roughly 18 to 95 years were recruited from approximately 24 US areas. Cohort assignment relied on participant-reported clinical history. Methods used by the authors: Amplification with reference gene primers provided the estimates of nucleated cell counts. Assay used: immunoSEQ multiplex PCR; TCRdb lists only in-frame clones, some missing. That table is the source of V, J and clone size, and D and trimming were worked out from the DNA. The table lists hundreds of thousands of clones, around 80% of them singletons.

The sequencing input was PBMCs or T cells enriched from blood (not recorded which). The chain carries TRBV5-1 and TRBJ2-7; 8 nucleotides match TRBD2. The receptor's source is a man aged 35-49 years who had been exposed to COVID-19. CDR3 in amino acids: CASSLGGTSSYEQYF. The CDR3 coding sequence is TGCGCCAGCAGCTTGGGGGGGACTAGTTCCTACGAGCAGTACTTC.